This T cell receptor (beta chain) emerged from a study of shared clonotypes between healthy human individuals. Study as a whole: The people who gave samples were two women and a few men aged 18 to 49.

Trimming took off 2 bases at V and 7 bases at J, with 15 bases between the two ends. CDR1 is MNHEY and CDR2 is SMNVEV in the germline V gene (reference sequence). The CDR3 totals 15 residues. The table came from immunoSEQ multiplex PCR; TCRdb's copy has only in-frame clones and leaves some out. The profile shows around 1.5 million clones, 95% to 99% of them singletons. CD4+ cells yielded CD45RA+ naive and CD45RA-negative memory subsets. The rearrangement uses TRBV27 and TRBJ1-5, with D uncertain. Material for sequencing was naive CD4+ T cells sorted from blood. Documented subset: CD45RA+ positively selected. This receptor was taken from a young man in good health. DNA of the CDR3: TGTGCCAGCAGTTTAGTTTCGGCAAAAGGACAGCCCCAGCATTTT. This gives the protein CASSLVSAKGQPQHF.